A single sample gave rise to the 26 T cell receptor beta chains below, sequenced in a study of blood T cell repertoires in COVID-19. Assay used: immunoSEQ multiplex PCR; TCRdb lists only in-frame clones, some missing. The repertoire holds approximately 440,000 clones, about 92% seen once, with 0.6% to 0.7% in the top ten. Sequencing was done on a sample of PBMCs or T cells enriched from blood (not recorded which). The receptors derive from a man aged 18-30 years who had recovered from COVID-19.

The chain uses TRBV7-6 and TRBJ2-3; 8 nucleotides line up with TRBD1. V lost 1 base and J lost 3; bases outside the gene matches: 3. The CDR3 loop spans 15 amino acids. Germline CDR1 and CDR2: SGHVS and FNYEAQ. The CDR3 protein is CASSLGRQGTDTQYF. The CDR3 DNA follows: TGTGCCAGCAGCTTAGGCCGACAGGGGACAGATACGCAGTATTTT.

For the CDR3, the DNA is TGTGCCAGCAGACCGGCCGGGACAGCTAATGAAAAACTGTTTTTT. It specifies CASRPAGTANEKLFF. J is TRBJ1-4 and V is TRBV3-1 (or the pseudogene TRBV3-2); TRBD1 matches at 7 bases. V lost 6 bases, J lost 3 bases, and 7 bases stayed unmatched. CDR1 is LGHDT, CDR2 YNNKEL, per germline (reference sequence). There are 15 residues in the CDR3.

In its sample, this clone was seen many times. The chain joins TRBV30 to TRBJ2-2, with D tentatively TRBD2 (5 bases). Germline V gene data show CDR1 as GTSNPN and CDR2 as SVGIG (reference sequence). Trimming removed 4 bases from V and 0 bases from J, with 18 bases in between. CDR3 length equals 17 residues. For the CDR3, the DNA is TGTGCCTGGACCCTAGGGTGGGGTAGCGCGAACACCGGGGAGCTGTTTTTT. It translates to CAWTLGWGSANTGELFF.

V gene TRBV18 combines with J gene TRBJ2-3; D remains ambiguous. The CDR3 loop spans 14 amino acids. CDR1 KGHSH and CDR2 LQKENI come from the germline V gene. V gave up 3 bases and J gave up 2 bases, with 9 bases separating them. In DNA form, the CDR3 reads TGTGCCAGCTCACCGCCTAAAGCCACAGATACGCAGTATTTT. Its protein product is CASSPPKATDTQYF.

The V gene is TRBV24-1, the J gene TRBJ1-2, with D perhaps matching TRBD1 (5 bases). Germline V gene data show CDR1 as KGHDR and CDR2 as SFDVKD. The CDR3 is made up of 16 amino acids. Trimming cost V 8 bases and J 4 bases, with 22 bases left between them. The CDR3 loop is CATTWTPEILVYGYTF. For the CDR3, the DNA is TGTGCCACCACCTGGACACCTGAGATACTTGTCTATGGCTACACCTTC.

The chain combines TRBV5-1 with TRBJ1-2; 7 bases fit TRBD1. Germline V gene sequence: CDR1 SGHRS, CDR2 YFSETQ. Trimming cost V 1 base and J 1 base; bases outside gene matches: 1. This CDR3 is built from 14 residues. Here the CDR3 reads CASSLNRGNYGYTF. For the CDR3, the DNA is TGCGCCAGCAGCTTGAACAGGGGTAACTATGGCTACACCTTC. Based on the CDR3 plus reference TRBV5-1 and TRBJ1-2, the full variable domain is KAGVTQTPRYLIKTRGQQVTLSCSPISGHRSVSWYQQTPGQGLQFLFEYFSETQRNKGNFPGRFSGRQFSNSRSEMNVSTLELGDSALYLCASSLNRGNYGYTFGSGTRLTVV.

The gene calls are TRBV27 and TRBJ1-1; D perhaps matches TRBD1 (5 bases). CDR3 length: 13 amino acids. Looked up from germline, CDR1 is MNHEY and CDR2 is SMNVEV (reference sequence). Trimming removed 3 bases from V and 4 bases from J, with 9 bases in between. Here the CDR3 DNA reads TGTGCCAGCAGTTTCGACAGTCCCACTGAAGCTTTCTTT. This translates into CASSFDSPTEAFF.

The J gene is TRBJ1-2, the V gene TRBV5-4; D might be TRBD1 (5 bases). Trimming cost V 6 bases and J 2 bases, with 14 bases left between them. The CDR3 has 14 residues. The germline gives CDR1 SGHNT, CDR2 YYREEE (reference sequence). CDR3 bases: TGTGCCAGCACCCGGGGGGGGACCAACTATGGCTACACCTTC. Amino acids: CASTRGGTNYGYTF. The full variable domain, in which reference TRBV5-4 and TRBJ1-2 provide the parts outside the CDR3, is ETGVTQSPTHLIKTRGQQVTLRCSSQSGHNTVSWYQQALGQGPQFIFQYYREEENGRGNFPPRFSGLQFPNYSSELNVNALELDDSALYLCASTRGGTNYGYTFGSGTRLTVV.

This sequence joins TRBV28 and TRBJ2-1; TRBD1 matches 7 bases. Germline assignment: CDR1 MDHEN and CDR2 SYDVKM. The CDR3 spans 14 residues. V trimming: 6 bases; J trimming: 8 bases; junction bases outside the gene matches: 10. CDR3 in amino acids: CASRVRGFVDEQFF. The DNA of the CDR3 is TGTGCCAGCAGGGTCAGGGGGTTCGTCGATGAGCAGTTCTTC. Full variable domain (outside the CDR3, taken from reference TRBV28 and TRBJ2-1): DVKVTQSSRYLVKRTGEKVFLECVQDMDHENMFWYRQDPGLGLRLIYFSYDVKMKEKGDIPEGYSVSREKKERFSLILESASTNQTSMYLCASRVRGFVDEQFFGPGTRLTVL.

The chain couples TRBV29-1 to TRBJ2-3; 8 bases match TRBD2. The junction had 8 bases not matched to a gene; V was cut back by 2 bases and J by 1 base. CDR1 SQVTM and CDR2 ANQGSEA come from the germline V gene. This CDR3 is 16 amino acids long. CDR3 bases: TGCAGCGTTGAACTGGGACGGGGGGGCCGCACAGATACGCAGTATTTT. Encoded protein: CSVELGRGGRTDTQYF.

The chain recombines TRBV28 with TRBJ1-1, with D possibly matching TRBD1 (6 bases). The CDR3 has 13 amino acids. The germline gives CDR1 MDHEN, CDR2 SYDVKM. V shed 3 bases and J shed 10 bases, with 15 bases lying between them. Here the CDR3 DNA reads TGTGCCAGCAGTTTTGGGGCACAAGGGGGAGCTTTCTTT. Amino acids: CASSFGAQGGAFF. Looking up the rest from reference TRBV28 and TRBJ1-1 gives the full variable domain: DVKVTQSSRYLVKRTGEKVFLECVQDMDHENMFWYRQDPGLGLRLIYFSYDVKMKEKGDIPEGYSVSREKKERFSLILESASTNQTSMYLCASSFGAQGGAFFGQGTRLTVV.

V is TRBV28 and J is TRBJ2-1, with a weak D call TRBD2 (7 bases). Germline V gene sequence: CDR1 MDHEN, CDR2 SYDVKM. V was cut by 7 bases and J by 9 bases, with 19 bases left in between. The CDR3 is 14 amino acids. The CDR3 protein is CASIPPGGRSEQFF. The DNA for the CDR3 is TGTGCCAGCATCCCCCCGGGGGGCCGCAGTGAGCAGTTCTTC. The full variable domain, with the rest looked up from reference TRBV28 and TRBJ2-1, is DVKVTQSSRYLVKRTGEKVFLECVQDMDHENMFWYRQDPGLGLRLIYFSYDVKMKEKGDIPEGYSVSREKKERFSLILESASTNQTSMYLCASIPPGGRSEQFFGPGTRLTVL.

V is TRBV18 and J is TRBJ1-5; D is possibly TRBD1 (5 bases). The germline gives CDR1 KGHSH, CDR2 LQKENI. Trimming pared 3 bases from V and 6 bases from J, leaving 12 bases between. The CDR3 length is 14 residues. The CDR3 loop reads CASSPRDFSQPQHF. Here the CDR3 DNA reads TGTGCCAGCTCACCCAGGGATTTTAGTCAGCCCCAGCATTTT.

The gene calls are TRBV19 and TRBJ2-7, with 8 bases that match TRBD1. This CDR3 is 12 amino acids long. V shed 6 bases, J shed 6 bases, and the junction held 4 bases outside the gene matches. CDR1 and CDR2 from the germline V gene are LNHDA and SQIVND (reference sequence). This CDR3 reads CASRTGATEQYF. As DNA, the CDR3 is TGTGCCAGTAGGACAGGGGCGACCGAGCAGTACTTC.

The gene calls are TRBV28 and TRBJ2-1; 9 bases line up with TRBD2. This CDR3 has 15 amino acids. Germline V gene data show CDR1 as MDHEN and CDR2 as SYDVKM. J lost 10 bases, V lost 6 bases, and 13 bases had no gene match. CDR3 loop: CASRITSGSKNEQFF. CDR3 in DNA: TGTGCCAGCAGGATTACTAGCGGGTCTAAGAACGAGCAGTTCTTC.

The rearrangement uses TRBV7-8 and TRBJ1-2; D gene unclear. This CDR3 is built from 15 residues. V was shortened by 5 bases and J by 4 bases, with 17 bases between the two germline ends. Germline V gene lookup returns CDR1 SGHVS and CDR2 FQNEAQ. CDR3 nucleotides: TGTGCCAGCAGCCGAGGGAGGGTGATAAGCTATGGCTACACCTTC. Translated: CASSRGRVISYGYTF.

V usage is TRBV28 and J usage is TRBJ1-2; 9 bases are shared with TRBD1. Losses at the gene ends were 5 bases for V and 6 bases for J; bases not matched to a gene: 7. This CDR3 is built from 14 residues. Germline V gene lookup returns CDR1 MDHEN and CDR2 SYDVKM. The CDR3 DNA reads as TGTGCCAGCAGTATAGACAGGGGGGTAAATGGCTACACCTTC. It is translated as CASSIDRGVNGYTF.

The chain recombines TRBV29-1 with TRBJ2-3, with TRBD2 matching 7 bases. V trimming: 3 bases; J trimming: 0 bases; junction bases outside the gene matches: 6. The CDR3 has 15 amino acids. CDR1 is SQVTM, CDR2 ANQGSEA, per germline. The CDR3 sequence is CSVEGGPSSTDTQYF. CDR3 coding DNA: TGCAGCGTTGAGGGAGGGCCTTCTAGCACAGATACGCAGTATTTT.

The rearrangement joins TRBV24-1 to TRBJ2-5; D perhaps matches TRBD1 (6 bases). The CDR3 covers 15 residues. CDR1 and CDR2 from the germline V gene are KGHDR and SFDVKD. Between the trimmed V and J ends, which lost 0 bases and 2 bases, there was a span of 9 bases. For the CDR3, the DNA is TGTGCCACCAGTGATTTGCGGGACATTCAAGAGACCCAGTACTTC. This codes for CATSDLRDIQETQYF.

The chain employs TRBV5-1 and TRBJ2-1, with 9 bases that match TRBD2. Trimming took 0 bases from V and 7 from J; bases not matched to a gene: 5. The CDR3 totals 15 residues. Germline V CDR1 and CDR2: SGHRS, YFSETQ. DNA of the CDR3: TGCGCCAGCAGCTTGGAACTAGCGGGTTTAAATGAGCAGTTCTTC. The encoded protein is CASSLELAGLNEQFF.

The genes are TRBV3-1 (or the pseudogene TRBV3-2) and TRBJ1-2; D remains ambiguous. This CDR3 spans 14 amino acids. The germline V and J ends were trimmed by 5 bases and 4 bases, with 14 bases remaining between them. The V gene's germline CDR1 is LGHDT and CDR2 YNNKEL (reference sequence). CDR3 amino acids: CASSGALDFYGYTF. In nucleotides, the CDR3 is TGTGCCAGCAGCGGAGCCCTGGACTTCTATGGCTACACCTTC.

The genes are TRBV14 and TRBJ2-2; perhaps TRBD2 as D (5 bases). Germline V CDR1 and CDR2: SGHDN, FVKESK. V was pared by 4 bases and J by 6 bases, with 9 bases between. The CDR3 length is 13 residues. This CDR3 is CASSPPRAGELFF. DNA of the CDR3: TGTGCCAGCAGCCCTCCGAGGGCCGGGGAGCTGTTTTTT.

The V gene is TRBV27, the J gene TRBJ1-2; possibly TRBD1 for D (6 bases). The CDR3 consists of 11 residues. Germline lookup yields CDR1 MNHEY and CDR2 SMNVEV (reference sequence). The V gene lost 6 bases and the J gene lost 6 bases, with 8 bases spanning the gap. Written as DNA, the CDR3 is TGTGCCAGCAGCTCAGGGGATGGCTACACCTTC. It translates to CASSSGDGYTF.

This clone came up once. J is TRBJ1-1 and V is TRBV12-5; D is unclear. CDR1 is LGHNT and CDR2 is FRNRAP in the germline V gene. This CDR3 is built from 16 residues. V lost 0 bases and J lost 1, with 12 bases in between. CDR3 nucleotides: TGTGCTAGTGGTTTGGTAGTTAGCTTTCCGAACACTGAAGCTTTCTTT. It translates to CASGLVVSFPNTEAFF.

The V and J genes are TRBV19 and TRBJ2-7; 8 nucleotides match TRBD2. Germline loops: CDR1 LNHDA, CDR2 SQIVND (reference sequence). The CDR3 spans 17 residues. J lost 2 bases, V lost 1 base, and 10 bases had no gene match. The CDR3 DNA reads as TGTGCCAGTAGTATAGGGGCCACTAGCGGACGAACCTACGAGCAGTACTTC. Encoded protein: CASSIGATSGRTYEQYF.

The chain uses TRBV19 and TRBJ2-7, with D perhaps matching TRBD1 (6 bases). Looked up from germline, CDR1 is LNHDA and CDR2 is SQIVND (reference sequence). The CDR3 spans 14 residues. Trimming removed 6 bases at V and 2 bases at J, with 14 bases between. The DNA for the CDR3 is TGTGCCAGTAGAGTAAAAGGGGGTACCTACGAGCAGTACTTC. Amino acids: CASRVKGGTYEQYF.